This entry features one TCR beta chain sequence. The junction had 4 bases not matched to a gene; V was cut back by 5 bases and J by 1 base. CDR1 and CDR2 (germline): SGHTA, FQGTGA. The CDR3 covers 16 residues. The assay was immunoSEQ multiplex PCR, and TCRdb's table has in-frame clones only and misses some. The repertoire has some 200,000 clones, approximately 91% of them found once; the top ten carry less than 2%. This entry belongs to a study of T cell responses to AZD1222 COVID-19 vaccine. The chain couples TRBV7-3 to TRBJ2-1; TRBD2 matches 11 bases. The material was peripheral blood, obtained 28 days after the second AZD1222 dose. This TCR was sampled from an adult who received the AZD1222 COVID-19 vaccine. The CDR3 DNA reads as TGTGCCAGCAGCCCCCGACTAGCGGGGTCCTACAATGAGCAGTTCTTC. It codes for CASSPRLAGSYNEQFF.